This T cell receptor beta chain is from a study of cytomegalovirus exposure and HLA in healthy donors. Study as a whole: Roughly 80% of more than 300 genotyped donors fell in the Caucasian-associated ancestry cluster. Notes on the study in general: A later analysis reported that several of the most significant clusters appeared to be linked to common viral pathogens, among them Epstein-Barr virus. Rarity characterized most TCR sequences, yet some public TCRs appeared in many donors.

Germline assignment: CDR1 SGHAT and CDR2 FQNNGV. Trimming pared 2 bases from V and 4 bases from J, leaving 3 bases between. This CDR3 has 13 amino acids. On this clone itself: The antigen is unknown.

Primers: 60 Vbeta forward and 13 Jbeta reverse. The data were produced by immunoSEQ multiplex PCR, yet TCRdb's version contains in-frame clones alone and is incomplete. Found here are some 190,000 clones, roughly 82% of them singletons; the top ten hold 1.5%. The gene calls are TRBV11-2 and TRBJ1-6; D is unclear. The TCR was taken from a middle-aged man in good health and CMV-seronegative. Material for sequencing was PBMCs. The DNA of the CDR3 is TGTGCCAGCAGCTTACTTTATAATTCACCCCTCCACTTT. This encodes CASSLLYNSPLHF.